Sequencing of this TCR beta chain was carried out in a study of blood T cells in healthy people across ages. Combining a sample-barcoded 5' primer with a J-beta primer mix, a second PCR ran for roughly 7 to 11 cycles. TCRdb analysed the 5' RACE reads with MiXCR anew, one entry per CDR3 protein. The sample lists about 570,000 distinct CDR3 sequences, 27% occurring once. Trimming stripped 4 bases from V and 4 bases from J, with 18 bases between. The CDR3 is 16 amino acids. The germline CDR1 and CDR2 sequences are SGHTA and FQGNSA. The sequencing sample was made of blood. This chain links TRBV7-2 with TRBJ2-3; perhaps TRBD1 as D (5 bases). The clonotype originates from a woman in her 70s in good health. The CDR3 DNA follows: TGTGCCAGCAGCTCCTGGGCCCGGGCCAGGGCAGATACGCAGTATTTT. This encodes CASSSWARARADTQYF.